The T cell receptor beta chain under discussion was sequenced for a study of control samples from healthy donors and cancer patients. The method was immunoSEQ multiplex PCR; TCRdb's version includes in-frame clones alone and lacks a portion of them. The table records around 68,000 clones, 75% to 85% of them present only once. Specimen: blood. The TCR originated in a man in his 60s in good health.

CDR3 region: CASSWGTVNQPQHF. CDR3 DNA sequence: TGTGCCAGCAGCTGGGGGACAGTTAATCAGCCCCAGCATTTT. The chain couples TRBV5-5 to TRBJ1-5; 7 bases agree with TRBD1. V shed 3 bases and J 4 bases; nucleotides not matched to a gene: 4. The CDR3 runs 14 residues. Germline CDR1 is SGHKS and CDR2 is YYEKEE (reference sequence).